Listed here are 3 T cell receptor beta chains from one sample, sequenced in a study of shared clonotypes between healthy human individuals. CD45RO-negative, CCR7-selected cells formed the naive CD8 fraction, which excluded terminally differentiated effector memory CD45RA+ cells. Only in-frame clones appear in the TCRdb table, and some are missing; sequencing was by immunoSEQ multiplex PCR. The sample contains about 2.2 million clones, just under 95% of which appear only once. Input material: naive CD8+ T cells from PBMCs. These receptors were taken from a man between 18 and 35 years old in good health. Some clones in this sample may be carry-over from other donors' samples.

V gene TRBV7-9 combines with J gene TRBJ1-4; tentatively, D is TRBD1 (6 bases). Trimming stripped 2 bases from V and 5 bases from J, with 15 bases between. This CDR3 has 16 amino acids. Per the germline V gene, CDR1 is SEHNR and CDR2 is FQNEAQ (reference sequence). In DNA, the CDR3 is TGTGCCAGCAGCTTACCCCAACAGGGACTCAATGAAAAACTGTTTTTT. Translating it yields CASSLPQQGLNEKLFF.

DNA for the CDR3: TGTGCCAGCAGTGACGAGGACAGGGGAGGTGAGCAGTTCTTC. Protein: CASSDEDRGGEQFF. J is TRBJ2-1 and V is TRBV2; 9 nucleotides agree with TRBD1. CDR1 and CDR2 from the germline V gene are SNHLY and FYNNEI. V gave up 3 bases and J gave up 9 bases; unmatched junction bases: 6. CDR3 length: 14 amino acids.

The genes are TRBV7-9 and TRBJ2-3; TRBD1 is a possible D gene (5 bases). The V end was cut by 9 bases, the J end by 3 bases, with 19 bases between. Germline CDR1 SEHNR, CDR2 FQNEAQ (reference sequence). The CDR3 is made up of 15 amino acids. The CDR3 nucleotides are TGTGCCAGTCGAAAAACAGGACAAAAAACAGATACGCAGTATTTT. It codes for CASRKTGQKTDTQYF.